This entry lists 30 T cell receptor beta chains sequenced from one sample in a study of T cells in women clearing cervical HPV infection. Method: immunoSEQ multiplex PCR; TCRdb's copy keeps in-frame clones and lacks some. Found here are 31,000 or so clones; the top ten clones hold 4.3%. The specimen was blood buffy coat. The receptors here all came from a woman between 18 and 75 years old with a cervical HPV16 infection that either progressed to CIN3+ or cleared (not recorded which).

Of note for this clone: The DNA ends 3 residues before the CDR3 does, and the rest of the CDR3 is filled in from the germline J gene. This chain uses TRBV5-6 with TRBJ1-6, with 7 bases lining up with TRBD1. V lost 4 bases and J lost 12; bases outside the gene matches: 10. This CDR3 comprises 14 residues. Germline CDR1 and CDR2: SGHDT and YYEEEE. The sequenced part of the CDR3 DNA is TGTGCCAGCAGCCAGGGACAGCAAAATGAACCC. It codes for CASSQGQQNEP. The entire CDR3 protein reads CASSQGQQNEPLHF.

CDR3 in amino acids: CSATSPRDTEAFF. The sequenced part of the CDR3 DNA is TGCAGTGCAACTTCTCCGAGGGACACTGAA. The chain couples TRBV20-1 to TRBJ1-1; D not certain. With the read ending 3 residues before the CDR3 end, the germline J gene is used to fill in that end. CDR1 is DFQATT and CDR2 is SNEGSKA in the germline V gene (reference sequence). This CDR3 has 13 amino acids. Trimming removed 6 bases from V and 3 bases from J, with 14 bases in between.

About this clone: The CDR3 extends 3 residues past the end of the read, so its final part is completed from the germline J gene. The chain is built from TRBV6-2 or TRBV6-3 and TRBJ1-2, with D perhaps TRBD1 (6 bases). The CDR3 length is 15 residues. CDR1 and CDR2 (germline): MNHEY, SVGEGT. Here the CDR3 reads CASSYSMDSPDTYTF. The CDR3 DNA, read in part, is TGTGCCAGCAGTTACTCAATGGACAGCCCAGATACC.

Regarding this clone: The read gets to within 3 residues of the CDR3 end, and the germline J gene fills in the rest. The chain uses TRBV6-1 and TRBJ2-2; D might be TRBD2 (6 bases). The CDR3 sequence is 16 residues long. The germline V and J ends were trimmed by 2 bases and 6 bases, with 16 bases remaining between them. CDR1 MNHNS and CDR2 SASEGT come from the germline V gene. CDR3 DNA (partial): TGTGCCAGCAGTGAAATACATATGGGGGGACCCGGGGAG. Its translation is CASSEIHMGGPGE. The entire CDR3 sequence reads CASSEIHMGGPGELFF.

As to this clone: The CDR3 extends 3 residues past the end of the read, so its final part is completed from the germline J gene. The chain uses TRBV30 and TRBJ2-3, with D possibly matching TRBD1 (5 bases). This CDR3 comprises 15 residues. Looked up from germline, CDR1 is GTSNPN and CDR2 is SVGIG (reference sequence). The covered CDR3 bases are TGTGCCTGGAGTGGTGGGATTGACAGCCACCGATCG. It codes for CAWSGGIDSHRS. The complete CDR3 protein is CAWSGGIDSHRSQYF.

On this clone: The read is 3 residues too short to cover the CDR3 end, so that end is filled in from the germline J gene. The rearrangement links TRBV19 to TRBJ1-2; D is perhaps TRBD1 (5 bases). V lost 9 bases and J 2 bases, leaving 19 bases between the germline ends. Per the germline V gene, CDR1 is LNHDA and CDR2 is SQIVND (reference sequence). CDR3 length equals 15 residues. The CDR3 sequence: CASGTRRLGNYGYTF. The DNA read from the CDR3 is TGTGCCAGCGGGACTCGGCGGTTGGGGAACTATGGC.

A word on this clone: The read finishes 3 residues shy of the CDR3 end, and the germline J gene is used to complete it. V gene TRBV29-1 combines with J gene TRBJ1-1; no reliable D call. Germline V CDR1 and CDR2: SQVTM, ANQGSEA. Trimming took off 2 bases at V and 4 bases at J, with 8 bases between the two ends. CDR3 length: 12 residues. CDR3 bases read: TGCAGCGTTGAATTCGGGTCCACTGAA. Its protein is CSVEFGSTE. The full-length CDR3 reads as CSVEFGSTEAFF.

Concerning this clone: The CDR3 end is not reached by the read, which stops 3 residues before it; the germline J gene fills it in. This chain uses TRBV30 with TRBJ2-5; maybe TRBD1 (5 bases). CDR1 is GTSNPN, CDR2 SVGIG, per germline (reference sequence). The germline V and J ends were trimmed by 1 base and 5 bases, with 14 bases remaining between them. This CDR3 has 14 residues. CDR3 bases read: TGTGCCTGGAGTGGAGGAAGGACAAGGGAGACC. Its protein product is CAWSGGRTRET. The full CDR3 is CAWSGGRTRETQYF.

With regard to this clone: The read ends 3 residues early relative to the CDR3; the germline J gene fills the gap. V gene TRBV12-3 or TRBV12-4 combines with J gene TRBJ2-7; D perhaps matches TRBD1 (6 bases). Trimming pared 6 bases from V and 5 bases from J, leaving 20 bases between. The CDR3 runs 15 residues. CDR3 DNA (partial): TGTGCCAGCAGACGGTTTGGACAGAGTCACCACGAG. Amino acid sequence: CASRRFGQSHHE. The whole CDR3 protein is CASRRFGQSHHEQYF.

About this clone: The read falls 3 residues short of the CDR3 end, and the missing part is taken from the germline J gene. The V gene is TRBV18, the J gene TRBJ2-7, with 9 nucleotides matching TRBD1. V lost 3 bases and J lost 6; bases outside the gene matches: 6. Germline-derived CDR1 and CDR2 are KGHSH and LQKENI. The CDR3 is made up of 14 amino acids. The CDR3 here is CASSPGTGHGEQYF. The part of the CDR3 DNA that was read is TGTGCCAGCTCACCCGGGACAGGGCATGGCGAG.

About this clone itself: The sequence runs out 3 residues before the end of the CDR3; the remainder is reconstructed from the germline J gene. The chain couples TRBV6-2 or TRBV6-3 to TRBJ1-2; D is uncertain. V was trimmed by 4 bases and J by 4 bases, leaving 7 bases between them. The germline gives CDR1 MNHEY, CDR2 SVGEGT. This CDR3 has 12 amino acids. CDR3 DNA, as far as it was read: TGTGCCAGCAGTTCTCAACTCTATGGC. Protein: CASSSQLYG. The full-length CDR3 reads as CASSSQLYGYTF.

Note on this clone: From the germline J gene comes the end of the CDR3, since the read stops 3 residues before it. The chain employs TRBV7-6 and TRBJ2-7; D gene ambiguous. This CDR3 spans 13 amino acids. Looked up from germline, CDR1 is SGHVS and CDR2 is FNYEAQ. V lost 1 base and J lost 0, with 4 bases in between. The CDR3 reads CASSLGHSYEQYF. Incomplete CDR3 DNA: TGTGCCAGCAGCTTAGGACACTCCTACGAG. The variable domain in full, completed from reference TRBV7-6 and TRBJ2-7, reads GAGVSQSPRYKVTKRGQDVALRCDPISGHVSLYWYRQALGQGPEFLTYFNYEAQQDKSGLPNDRFSAERPEGSISTLTIQRTEQRDSAMYRCASSLGHSYEQYFGPGTRLTVT.

With respect to this clone: The read stops 3 residues short of the end of the CDR3; the missing end is completed from the germline J gene. The rearrangement uses TRBV20-1 and TRBJ2-2; 7 bases line up with TRBD1. From germline, CDR1 is DFQATT and CDR2 SNEGSKA (reference sequence). The J segment lost 0 bases and the V segment lost 0 bases, leaving 1 base of the junction unmatched. This CDR3 comprises 15 residues. The DNA read from the CDR3 is TGCAGTGCTAGAGAGACAGGGACGAACACCGGGGAG. Amino acid sequence: CSARETGTNTGE. The complete CDR3 reads CSARETGTNTGELFF.

In the case of this clone: The CDR3 end falls 3 residues outside the read, so it is completed with the germline J gene. V usage is TRBV12-3 or TRBV12-4 and J usage is TRBJ2-1; 7 positions match TRBD2. The CDR3 loop spans 16 amino acids. After removal of 2 bases from V and 3 bases from J, the junction contained 7 bases not matched to a gene. CDR3 bases read: TGTGCCAGCAGTTTACTAGCGGTCTCATTCTACAATGAG. Protein sequence: CASSLLAVSFYNE. The full CDR3 protein reads CASSLLAVSFYNEQFF.

In regard to this clone: The read is 3 residues too short to cover the CDR3 end, so that end is filled in from the germline J gene. The rearrangement links TRBV18 to TRBJ2-6; 8 nucleotides line up with TRBD1. J was trimmed by 0 bases and V by 4 bases; bases with no gene match: 5. The CDR3 is 17 residues long. Germline-derived CDR1 and CDR2 are KGHSH and LQKENI. The covered CDR3 bases are TGTGCCAGCTCACGGACAGGGAGTAACTCTGGGGCCAACGTC. It yields the protein CASSRTGSNSGANV. The CDR3 in its entirety is CASSRTGSNSGANVLTF.

CDR3 loop: CASSARIGSYGQYF. The sequenced CDR3 bases are TGTGCCAGCAGTGCCCGTATCGGGTCCTATGGT. V is TRBV6-1 and J is TRBJ2-4, with D unclear. The CDR3 end is not reached by the read, which stops 3 residues before it; the germline J gene fills it in. This CDR3 comprises 14 residues. The germline V gene encodes CDR1 MNHNS and CDR2 SASEGT.

As concerns this clone: At one end, the junction sequence differs from germline, possibly due to a read error. The sequenced fragment ends 3 residues before the CDR3 boundary, so the rest is inferred from the germline J gene. Other nucleotide sequences from this sample produce the same CDR3. V and J are TRBV2 and TRBJ1-3, with 10 bases aligning to TRBD1. The CDR3 length is 15 residues. Germline assignment: CDR1 SNHLY and CDR2 FYNNEI. The CDR3 here is CASKDRGNSGNTIYF. CDR3 bases read: TGTGCCAGCAAGGACAGGGGGAACTCTGGAAACACA.

A note on this clone: The CDR3 extends 3 residues past the end of the read, so its final part is completed from the germline J gene. This chain connects TRBV7-8 to TRBJ1-5; 8 bases agree with TRBD1. Per the germline V gene, CDR1 is SGHVS and CDR2 is FQNEAQ. Trimming cost V 4 bases and J 2 bases; bases outside gene matches: 10. This CDR3 comprises 17 residues. CDR3 DNA, as far as it was read: TGTGCCAGCAGCTGGACGAGAGACAGGGGACGCAATCAGCCC. Amino acids: CASSWTRDRGRNQP. The full-length CDR3 reads as CASSWTRDRGRNQPQHF.

CDR3 DNA (partial): TGTGCCAGCTCACCAAGCATAGCGGGACAAATTAGCTCCTACGAG. The encoded protein is CASSPSIAGQISSYE. The entire CDR3 sequence reads CASSPSIAGQISSYEQYF. The rearrangement links TRBV18 to TRBJ2-7; 8 nucleotides align to TRBD2. The missing CDR3 end, 3 residues past where the read stops, is filled in from the germline J gene. Germline V gene data show CDR1 as KGHSH and CDR2 as LQKENI. V dropped 2 bases and J dropped 0; count of bases not matched to a gene: 12. The CDR3 is 18 residues long.

Note on this clone: From the germline J gene comes the end of the CDR3, since the read stops 3 residues before it. The V call is TRBV18, the J call TRBJ1-1; D ambiguous. The CDR3 runs 13 residues. Germline assignment: CDR1 KGHSH and CDR2 LQKENI. CDR3 sequence reads: CASSPLQYNEAFF. CDR3 bases read: TGTGCCAGCTCACCCCTACAGTACAATGAG.

Concerning this clone: A junction end diverges from the germline sequence, so it may reflect a read error. Coverage ceases 3 residues before the CDR3 finishes, and the germline J gene fills in the end. The V and J genes are TRBV30 and TRBJ1-5; no clear D. This CDR3 is 13 amino acids long. The germline V gene encodes CDR1 GTSNPN and CDR2 SVGIG (reference sequence). This CDR3 is CAWGVQSNQPQHF. CDR3 DNA, as far as it was read: TGTGCCTGGGGTGTACAGAGCAATCAGCCC.

The CDR3 region is CASSQAGGYDYTF. The sequenced CDR3 bases are TGTGCCAGCAGTCAGGCAGGGGGCTACGAC. V is TRBV7-9 and J is TRBJ1-2, with TRBD1 identical over 8 bases. The read is 3 residues too short to cover the CDR3 end, so that end is filled in from the germline J gene. Germline lookup yields CDR1 SEHNR and CDR2 FQNEAQ (reference sequence). This CDR3 spans 13 amino acids. The whole variable domain, remainder taken from reference TRBV7-9 and TRBJ1-2, is DTGVSQNPRHKITKRGQNVTFRCDPISEHNRLYWYRQTLGQGPEFLTYFQNEAQLEKSRLLSDRFSAERPKGSFSTLEIQRTEQGDSAMYLCASSQAGGYDYTFGSGTRLTVV.

A note on this clone: The CDR3 is cut off 3 residues early in the read; its end comes from the germline J gene. The rearrangement joins TRBV7-8 to TRBJ1-5; 12 bases are a match to TRBD1. CDR3 length equals 15 residues. Per germline, CDR1 SGHVS and CDR2 FQNEAQ. V dropped 8 bases and J dropped 6; count of bases not matched to a gene: 8. The CDR3 protein is CASGLGTGGSQPQHF. The DNA read from the CDR3 is TGTGCCAGCGGATTGGGGACAGGGGGCAGTCAGCCC.

Turning to this clone: From the germline J gene comes the end of the CDR3, since the read stops 3 residues before it. The chain links TRBV5-1 to TRBJ2-3; D uncertain. CDR1 SGHRS and CDR2 YFSETQ come from the germline V gene. The CDR3 spans 16 residues. Trimming stripped 0 bases from V and 4 bases from J, with 15 bases between. The CDR3 DNA, read in part, is TGCGCCAGCAGCTTGGTGGCCTCGGCGGTCCCAGATACG. Residues: CASSLVASAVPDT. In full, the CDR3 is CASSLVASAVPDTQYF.

Concerning this clone itself: With the read ending 3 residues before the CDR3 end, the germline J gene is used to fill in that end. The chain couples TRBV2 to TRBJ2-3; tentatively, D is TRBD2 (6 bases). Germline V CDR1 and CDR2: SNHLY, FYNNEI. This CDR3 is built from 16 residues. CDR3 residues: CASSLTSDYFGETQYF. The sequenced CDR3 bases are TGTGCCAGCAGCCTGACCTCGGACTATTTTGGGGAGACG.

Comment on this clone: The CDR3 goes on 3 residues after the read ends, and that part is filled in from the germline J gene. The rearrangement joins TRBV11-2 to TRBJ2-2; 7 positions agree with TRBD2. Germline trimming cut 5 bases from V and 5 bases from J; bases unmatched to any gene: 8. This CDR3 has 15 amino acids. Germline V CDR1 and CDR2: SGHAT, FQNNGV. The DNA read from the CDR3 is TGTGCCAGCAGCCTTAGCGGGTTAGGGACCGGGGAG. The encoded protein is CASSLSGLGTGE. Given in full, the CDR3 is CASSLSGLGTGELFF.

As for this clone: The read finishes 3 residues shy of the CDR3 end, and the germline J gene is used to complete it. The gene calls are TRBV18 and TRBJ2-5; D is perhaps TRBD1 (5 bases). Trimming left V 6 bases short and J 5 bases short, with 19 bases between. The CDR3 contains 15 residues. Germline V CDR1 and CDR2: KGHSH, LQKENI. The DNA read from the CDR3 is TGTGCCAGCTCCCCGGCGAGACAGTTTTCGGAGACC. Its protein product is CASSPARQFSET. The complete CDR3 sequence is CASSPARQFSETQYF.

To note about this clone: The read comes to an end 3 residues before the CDR3 does, leaving the germline J gene to fill in the end. The chain is built from TRBV2 and TRBJ2-1; possibly TRBD2 for D (7 bases). V lost 6 bases to trimming and J lost 4 bases, with 16 bases between them. This CDR3 comprises 15 residues. CDR1 and CDR2 from the germline V gene are SNHLY and FYNNEI. CDR3 in amino acids: CASRLTSRGYNEQFF. Partial CDR3 DNA: TGTGCCAGCAGACTGACTAGCAGGGGATACAATGAG.

On this clone: The read ends 3 residues early relative to the CDR3; the germline J gene fills the gap. This rearrangement joins TRBV6-2 or TRBV6-3 to TRBJ2-3, with a weak D call TRBD1 (6 bases). Looked up from germline, CDR1 is MNHEY and CDR2 is SVGEGT. There are 13 residues in the CDR3. The sequenced CDR3 bases are TGTGCCAGCAGGCTACAGGGTAATCAGCCG. Its protein is CASRLQGNQP. The whole CDR3 sequence reads CASRLQGNQPQYF.

Worth noting for this clone: The read terminates 3 residues before the CDR3 end, so the remaining end is supplied by the germline J gene. Other nucleotide sequences in the sample specify the same CDR3. The V call is TRBV19, the J call TRBJ2-2; D may be TRBD1 (5 bases). Germline V gene lookup returns CDR1 LNHDA and CDR2 SQIVND (reference sequence). The CDR3 covers 14 residues. CDR3 sequence: CASSSPGNSEKLFF. CDR3 DNA (partial): TGTGCCAGTAGTAGTCCAGGGAACAGCGAAAAG.